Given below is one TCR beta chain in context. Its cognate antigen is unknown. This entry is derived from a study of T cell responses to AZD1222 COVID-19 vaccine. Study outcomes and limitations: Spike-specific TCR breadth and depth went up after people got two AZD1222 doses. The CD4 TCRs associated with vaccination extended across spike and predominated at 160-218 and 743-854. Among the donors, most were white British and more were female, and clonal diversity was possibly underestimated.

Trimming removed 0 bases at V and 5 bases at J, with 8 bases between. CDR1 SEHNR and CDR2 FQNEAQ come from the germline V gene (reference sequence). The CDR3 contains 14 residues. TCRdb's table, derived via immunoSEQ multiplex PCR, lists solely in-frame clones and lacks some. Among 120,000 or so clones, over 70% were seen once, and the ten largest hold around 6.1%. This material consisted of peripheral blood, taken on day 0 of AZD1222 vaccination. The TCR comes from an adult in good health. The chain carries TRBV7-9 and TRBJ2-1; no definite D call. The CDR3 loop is CASSLASSNNEQFF. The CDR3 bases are TGTGCCAGCAGCTTAGCGAGCTCTAACAATGAGCAGTTCTTC.